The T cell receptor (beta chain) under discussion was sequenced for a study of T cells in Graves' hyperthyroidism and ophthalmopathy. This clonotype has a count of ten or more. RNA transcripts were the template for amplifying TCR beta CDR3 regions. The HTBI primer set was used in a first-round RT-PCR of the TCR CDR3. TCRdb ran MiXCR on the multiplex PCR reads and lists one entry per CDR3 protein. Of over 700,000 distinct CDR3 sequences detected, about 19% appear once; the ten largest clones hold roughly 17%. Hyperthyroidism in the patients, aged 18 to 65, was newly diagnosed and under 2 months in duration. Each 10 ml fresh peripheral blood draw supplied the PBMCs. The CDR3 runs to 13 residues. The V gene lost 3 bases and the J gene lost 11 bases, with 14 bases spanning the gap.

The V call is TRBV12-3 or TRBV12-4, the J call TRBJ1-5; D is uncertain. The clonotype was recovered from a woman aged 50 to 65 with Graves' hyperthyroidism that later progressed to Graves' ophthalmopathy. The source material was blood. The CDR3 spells CASSFDLGMAQHF. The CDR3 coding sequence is TGTGCCAGCAGTTTCGACCTGGGGATGGCCCAGCATTTT.